Included here is one T cell receptor beta chain sequence, with context. Its antigen is not known. The data stem from a study of cytomegalovirus exposure and HLA in healthy donors. Study-wide results and limits: Later on, analysis showed that most CMV-associated TCR beta chains appeared to be HLA-restricted. A later analysis linked a missense DCLRE1C variant to TCR beta V- and J-gene trimming.

Vbeta (60) and Jbeta (13) primers were used in the PCR. This table comes from immunoSEQ multiplex PCR, and its TCRdb copy is limited to in-frame clones, with some not included. The sample includes hundreds of thousands of clones, approximately 82% seen only once; the top ten take 0.55% to 0.75%. Germline CDR1 and CDR2: SEHNR and FQNEAQ (reference sequence). With 4 bases clipped from V and 1 base from J, the junction kept 3 bases outside the gene matches. The CDR3 has 16 amino acids. This rearrangement joins TRBV7-9 to TRBJ2-2, with TRBD2 matching over 10 bases. The source is a man aged 18 to 29 in good health and CMV-seronegative. Input material: PBMCs. For the CDR3, the DNA is TGTGCCAGCAGCTCGAGACTAGCGGGGAACACCGGGGAGCTGTTTTTT. Translation gives CASSSRLAGNTGELFF.